One sample yielded the 13 T cell receptor beta chains listed below, sequenced in a study of a mutant IDH1 vaccine in newly diagnosed glioma. The table came from immunoSEQ multiplex PCR; TCRdb's copy has only in-frame clones and leaves some out. The repertoire has around 120,000 clones, 80% of them found once; the top ten carry approximately 5%. Noted time point: week 11, during vaccination. A 20-mer mutant IDH1 peptide at 300 ug was injected subcutaneously with topical imiquimod. The antigens for these receptors are not known. Sequenced here: PBMCs, sampled from a glioma patient whose treatment included an IDH1 peptide vaccine. The receptors were sampled from a man in his forties with glioma.

V gene TRBV9 combines with J gene TRBJ2-3, with D unresolved. The CDR3 covers 15 residues. V was cut by 3 bases and J by 3 bases, with 14 bases left in between. In germline, CDR1 is SGDLS, CDR2 YYNGEE. CDR3 loop: CASSGGPGYTDTQYF. CDR3 coding DNA: TGTGCCAGCAGCGGCGGCCCTGGCTATACAGATACGCAGTATTTT.

The chain employs TRBV27 and TRBJ1-1; perhaps TRBD1 as D (6 bases). The germline V gene encodes CDR1 MNHEY and CDR2 SMNVEV (reference sequence). Trimming stripped 6 bases from V and 5 bases from J, with 13 bases between. The CDR3 covers 13 residues. The CDR3 reads CASRATGRTEAFF. The CDR3 DNA sequence: TGTGCCAGCAGGGCCACAGGGCGGACTGAAGCTTTCTTT.

This clone was counted a single time. This chain uses TRBV19 with TRBJ2-7; D possibly uses TRBD1 or TRBD2 (5 bases each). Germline assignment: CDR1 LNHDA and CDR2 SQIVND (reference sequence). The CDR3 consists of 13 residues. The V end was cut by 8 bases, the J end by 2 bases, with 13 bases between. CDR3 coding DNA: TGTGCCAGTTCCCCGGGACCCCCCTACGAGCAGTACTTC. As protein: CASSPGPPYEQYF.

The chain joins TRBV7-2 to TRBJ2-2, with 7 bases aligning to TRBD1. Trimming removed 5 bases from V and 1 base from J; junction bases left unmatched: 1. This CDR3 is 14 amino acids long. CDR1 is SGHTA and CDR2 is FQGNSA in the germline V gene. The DNA of the CDR3 is TGTGCCAGCAGCCGACAGGGGAACACCGGGGAGCTGTTTTTT. It is translated as CASSRQGNTGELFF.

The V gene is TRBV11-2, the J gene TRBJ2-5; 13 positions match TRBD2. The CDR3 length is 16 residues. Trimming cost V 5 bases and J 4 bases; bases outside gene matches: 7. Germline CDR1 SGHAT, CDR2 FQNNGV. The CDR3, as DNA: TGTGCCAGCAGCATCGGACTAGCGGGGGCGGGAGAGACCCAGTACTTC. It yields the protein CASSIGLAGAGETQYF.

This clone was counted a few times. The chain carries TRBV25-1 and TRBJ1-2, with D perhaps TRBD1 (5 bases). CDR3 size: 15 residues. V was shortened by 3 bases and J by 0 bases, with 11 bases between the two germline ends. Germline V CDR1 and CDR2: MGHDK, SYGVNS. CDR3 sequence reads: CASSDLGAPNYGYTF. Here the CDR3 DNA reads TGTGCCAGCAGTGATCTTGGGGCTCCTAACTATGGCTACACCTTC.

V gene TRBV19 combines with J gene TRBJ1-4; TRBD1 agrees at 7 bases. The V gene's germline CDR1 is LNHDA and CDR2 SQIVND (reference sequence). The CDR3 extends over 13 amino acids. With 7 bases clipped from V and 8 bases from J, the junction kept 7 bases outside the gene matches. Written as DNA, the CDR3 is TGTGCCAGTAAATCCCAGGGGGAAGAAAAACTGTTTTTT. This codes for CASKSQGEEKLFF. The whole variable domain, filled in from reference TRBV19 and TRBJ1-4, reads DGGITQSPKYLFRKEGQNVTLSCEQNLNHDAMYWYRQDPGQGLRLIYYSQIVNDFQKGDIAEGYSVSREKKESFPLTVTSAQKNPTAFYLCASKSQGEEKLFFGSGTQLSVL.

This sequence joins TRBV9 and TRBJ2-7; the match to TRBD2 covers 15 bases. This CDR3 has 17 residues. Looked up from germline, CDR1 is SGDLS and CDR2 is YYNGEE. After removal of 3 bases from V and 2 bases from J, the junction contained 6 bases not matched to a gene. The CDR3 DNA follows: TGTGCCAGCAGCGCAGGACTAGCGGGAGGGCGAACCTACGAGCAGTACTTC. The encoded protein is CASSAGLAGGRTYEQYF. Based on the CDR3 plus reference TRBV9 and TRBJ2-7, the full variable domain is DSGVTQTPKHLITATGQRVTLRCSPRSGDLSVYWYQQSLDQGLQFLIQYYNGEERAKGNILERFSAQQFPDLHSELNLSSLELGDSALYFCASSAGLAGGRTYEQYFGPGTRLTVT.

This clone was seen just once. The CDR3 region has the DNA TGTGCCACCAGCAGAGATCGAGGGTGGGAGACCCAGTACTTC. Translating gives CATSRDRGWETQYF. J is TRBJ2-5 and V is TRBV15; D is perhaps TRBD2 (5 bases). The V gene lost 0 bases and the J gene lost 5 bases, with 10 bases spanning the gap. The germline CDR1 and CDR2 sequences are LNHNV and YYDKDF (reference sequence). The CDR3 sequence is 14 residues long.

This chain links TRBV10-3 with TRBJ2-7; 9 nucleotides align to TRBD2. Germline CDR1 and CDR2: ENHRY and SYGVKD. After removal of 3 bases from V and 6 bases from J, the junction contained 9 bases not matched to a gene. The CDR3 is made up of 15 amino acids. The DNA of the CDR3 is TGTGCCATCAGTGATCCGGCGGGAGGGCCTTTCGAGCAGTACTTC. Protein: CAISDPAGGPFEQYF.

The sample holds one count of this clone. V gene TRBV7-9 combines with J gene TRBJ2-7, with a weak D call TRBD1 (5 bases). With 1 base removed from V and 6 bases from J, the gap between germline ends came to 7 bases. CDR1 and CDR2 from the germline V gene are SEHNR and FQNEAQ (reference sequence). The CDR3 covers 12 residues. In DNA form, the CDR3 reads TGTGCCAGCAGCTTAGAGGGGCCCGAGCAGTACTTC. Protein product: CASSLEGPEQYF.

The V gene is TRBV6-4, the J gene TRBJ2-3, with 10 bases fitting TRBD2. V lost 0 bases and J lost 6; bases outside the gene matches: 9. Germline assignment: CDR1 MRHNA and CDR2 SNTAGT. The CDR3 has 17 residues. The CDR3 spells CASSDSASGGARDTQYF. The CDR3 DNA is TGTGCCAGCAGTGACTCTGCTAGCGGGGGTGCTCGGGATACGCAGTATTTT.

This clone was seen only a few times. CDR3 DNA sequence: TGCGCCAGCAGCCAAGATGCGGGTCTCCCCGGCGAGCAGTTCTTC. It translates to CASSQDAGLPGEQFF. The gene calls are TRBV4-3 and TRBJ2-1; tentatively, D is TRBD2 (5 bases). Trimming removed 0 bases from V and 10 bases from J, with 16 bases in between. The CDR3 has 15 amino acids. Germline loops: CDR1 LGHNA, CDR2 YSLEER.